The 18 T cell receptor beta chains below all came from one sample that was sequenced in a study of shared clonotypes between healthy human individuals. Profiled with immunoSEQ multiplex PCR; TCRdb holds only in-frame clones, not every one. The sample shows roughly 530,000 clones, about 96% of them seen only once. The sequenced sample was naive CD4+ T cells sorted from blood. Subset specified: CD45RA+ positively selected. Receptors originate from a woman in her 30s in good health.

The rearrangement links TRBV11-1 to TRBJ1-4; D uncertain. V dropped 5 bases and J dropped 0 bases, with 7 bases sitting between them. This CDR3 region has 14 residues. CDR1 SGHAT and CDR2 FQDESV come from the germline V gene (reference sequence). CDR3 sequence reads: CASSARATNEKLFF. The DNA for the CDR3 is TGTGCCAGCAGCGCCCGGGCAACTAATGAAAAACTGTTTTTT.

The genes are TRBV7-2 and TRBJ2-1, with 13 positions matching TRBD2. This CDR3 spans 18 amino acids. J gave up 5 bases and V 4 bases, and 11 bases lay outside the gene matches. CDR1 and CDR2 from the germline V gene are SGHTA and FQGNSA. The CDR3 loop is CASSSISLAGGTHNEQFF. Here the CDR3 DNA reads TGTGCCAGCAGCTCGATCTCACTAGCGGGAGGGACCCACAATGAGCAGTTCTTC.

The chain links TRBV2 to TRBJ2-7; 7 bases are a match to TRBD2. The CDR3 loop spans 14 amino acids. The germline gives CDR1 SNHLY, CDR2 FYNNEI. The J segment lost 2 bases and the V segment lost 2 bases, leaving 3 bases of the junction unmatched. The CDR3 DNA reads TGTGCCAGCAGTGAAACTAGCGATGCCTACGAGCAGTACTTC. This encodes CASSETSDAYEQYF.

A note on this clone: The sample contains more than one DNA sequence encoding this CDR3. The CDR3 region has the DNA TGTGCCAGCAGTTTAGGCGCATACAATGAGCAGTTCTTC. It specifies CASSLGAYNEQFF. This chain joins TRBV28 and TRBJ2-1; the D is unclear. Germline V CDR1 and CDR2: MDHEN, SYDVKM. Trimming took 2 bases from V and 4 from J, leaving 6 bases between them. The CDR3 has 13 amino acids.

The V gene is TRBV4-1, the J gene TRBJ2-2, with 9 bases lining up with TRBD2. CDR1 MGHRA and CDR2 YSYEKL come from the germline V gene. Trimming took 5 bases from V and 3 from J; bases not matched to a gene: 10. The CDR3 sequence is 17 residues long. Written as DNA, the CDR3 is TGCGCCAGCAGCAAAGGCGTAGCGGGAGTTTACACCGGGGAGCTGTTTTTT. The encoded protein is CASSKGVAGVYTGELFF.

The V and J genes are TRBV27 and TRBJ1-2, with D tentatively TRBD1 (5 bases). V was clipped by 6 bases and J by 3 bases, with 17 bases between them. The CDR3 loop spans 15 amino acids. Per germline, CDR1 MNHEY and CDR2 SMNVEV (reference sequence). DNA of the CDR3: TGTGCCAGCAGCCGAGGGCAGGGAGGAGACTATGGCTACACCTTC. Its protein is CASSRGQGGDYGYTF.

Concerning this clone itself: Other nucleotide sequences in the sample specify the same CDR3. The chain joins TRBV2 to TRBJ2-3, with a possible D match to TRBD1 (5 bases). The V end was cut by 4 bases, the J end by 0 bases, with 8 bases between. CDR3 length equals 14 residues. Germline loops: CDR1 SNHLY, CDR2 FYNNEI. CDR3 protein: CASSVSGSTDTQYF. CDR3 nucleotide sequence: TGTGCCAGCAGTGTATCAGGGAGCACAGATACGCAGTATTTT.

The chain joins TRBV7-3 to TRBJ2-5; D ambiguous. With the DNA end fitting TRBJ2-7 better, the J assignment may be wrong. Per the germline V gene, CDR1 is SGHTA and CDR2 is FQGTGA. This CDR3 contains 12 residues. CDR3 nucleotide sequence: TGTGCCAGCAGTCGCCGGTCCTACGAGCAGTACTTC. It translates to CASSRRSYEQYF.

CDR3 residues: CASSPSALGLTTAYEQYF. CDR3 nucleotides: TGTGCCAGCTCACCAAGCGCTCTTGGCCTCACAACGGCCTACGAGCAGTACTTC. The chain carries TRBV18 and TRBJ2-7; D is ambiguous. The germline V gene has CDR1 KGHSH and CDR2 LQKENI. The CDR3 length is 18 residues. With 2 bases removed from V and 2 bases from J, the gap between germline ends came to 22 bases. Using reference TRBV18 and TRBJ2-7 for the parts outside the CDR3, the full variable domain is NAGVMQNPRHLVRRRGQEARLRCSPMKGHSHVYWYRQLPEEGLKFMVYLQKENIIDESGMPKERFSAEFPKEGPSILRIQQVVRGDSAAYFCASSPSALGLTTAYEQYFGPGTRLTVT.

V is TRBV29-1 and J is TRBJ2-7; 8 nucleotides match TRBD1. The CDR3 length is 12 residues. After removal of 4 bases from V and 12 bases from J, the junction contained 11 bases not matched to a gene. The germline V gene has CDR1 SQVTM and CDR2 ANQGSEA. CDR3 amino acids: CSVGDRGPAMYF. In nucleotides, the CDR3 is TGCAGCGTTGGAGACAGGGGACCCGCGATGTACTTC.

The CDR3 region is CASSPELTQYF. The CDR3 bases are TGTGCCAGCAGCCCAGAGTTGACCCAGTACTTC. The J gene is TRBJ2-5, the V gene TRBV7-2; D not certain. Per the germline V gene, CDR1 is SGHTA and CDR2 is FQGNSA. V dropped 5 bases and J dropped 7 bases, with 8 bases sitting between them. This CDR3 is built from 11 residues.

This rearrangement joins TRBV7-2 to TRBJ1-1; D remains ambiguous. The CDR3 is 12 amino acids. V lost 3 bases, J lost 3 bases, and 5 bases lay in between. Germline V CDR1 and CDR2: SGHTA, FQGNSA. Written as DNA, the CDR3 is TGTGCCAGCAGCTTCTTGGACACTGAAGCTTTCTTT. It encodes CASSFLDTEAFF.

The gene calls are TRBV10-1 and TRBJ2-5; D gene unclear. Germline V gene data show CDR1 as WNHNN and CDR2 as SYGVQD (reference sequence). CDR3 size: 13 residues. V shed 5 bases and J shed 5 bases, with 12 bases lying between them. This CDR3 reads CASSKDTSETQYF. As DNA, the CDR3 is TGCGCCAGCAGTAAAGACACCAGTGAGACCCAGTACTTC.

This chain joins TRBV7-9 and TRBJ1-1; 9 nucleotides agree with TRBD1. Trimming removed 3 bases from V and 2 bases from J; junction bases left unmatched: 10. This CDR3 has 17 residues. In germline, CDR1 is SEHNR, CDR2 FQNEAQ (reference sequence). CDR3 loop: CASSFSYRGPSNTEAFF. CDR3 DNA sequence: TGTGCCAGCAGCTTCTCGTACAGGGGGCCCAGCAACACTGAAGCTTTCTTT. The variable domain in full, completed from reference TRBV7-9 and TRBJ1-1, reads DTGVSQNPRHKITKRGQNVTFRCDPISEHNRLYWYRQTLGQGPEFLTYFQNEAQLEKSRLLSDRFSAERPKGSFSTLEIQRTEQGDSAMYLCASSFSYRGPSNTEAFFGQGTRLTVV.

The chain employs TRBV5-4 and TRBJ2-4, with D uncertain. The CDR3 covers 14 residues. Germline V gene sequence: CDR1 SGHNT, CDR2 YYREEE (reference sequence). The germline V and J ends were trimmed by 4 bases and 2 bases, with 10 bases remaining between them. The CDR3 protein is CASSPAGPKNIQYF. In nucleotides, the CDR3 is TGTGCCAGCAGCCCGGCCGGTCCCAAAAACATTCAGTACTTC.

The genes are TRBV20-1 and TRBJ2-5, with D possibly matching TRBD1 (6 bases). Per the germline V gene, CDR1 is DFQATT and CDR2 is SNEGSKA (reference sequence). The CDR3 is 11 residues long. This CDR3 is CSLGQQETQYF. CDR3 DNA: TGCAGCCTCGGACAGCAAGAGACCCAGTACTTC.

The chain recombines TRBV18 with TRBJ2-3, with TRBD2 identical over 7 bases. Germline trimming cut 3 bases from V and 2 bases from J; bases unmatched to any gene: 8. The CDR3 sequence is 16 residues long. The V gene's germline CDR1 is KGHSH and CDR2 LQKENI. CDR3 loop: CASSPIGGSATDTQYF. Written as DNA, the CDR3 is TGTGCCAGCTCACCTATAGGCGGGAGTGCCACAGATACGCAGTATTTT.

The chain uses TRBV11-2 and TRBJ2-2; 11 nucleotides align to TRBD2. Germline lookup yields CDR1 SGHAT and CDR2 FQNNGV. After removal of 3 bases from V and 6 bases from J, the junction contained 3 bases not matched to a gene. The CDR3 has 15 residues. The CDR3 sequence: CASSFSSGRSGELFF. The CDR3 DNA sequence: TGTGCCAGCAGCTTCTCTAGCGGGAGGTCCGGGGAGCTGTTTTTT.